The 9 T cell receptor beta chains below come from one sample, sequenced in a study of blood T cells in healthy people across ages. PCR was performed a second time for about 7 to 11 cycles using a sample-barcoded 5' primer and a J-beta primer mix. A single record per CDR3 protein comes from TCRdb applying MiXCR to the 5' RACE reads. This sample has more than 800,000 distinct CDR3 sequences; about 30% occur once, and the top ten carry roughly 17%. Sequenced input: blood. The receptors were gathered from a woman of 80 years or more in good health.

In this sample, this clonotype turned up many times. The gene calls are TRBV7-9 and TRBJ2-5; D gene uncertain. V gave up 0 bases and J gave up 5 bases, with 13 bases separating them. CDR3 length: 15 residues. Germline loops: CDR1 SEHNR, CDR2 FQNEAQ (reference sequence). The CDR3 region is CASSLARAGSETQYF. The CDR3 DNA is TGTGCCAGCAGCTTAGCAAGGGCTGGGTCGGAGACCCAGTACTTC.

The V call is TRBV29-1, the J call TRBJ1-2; tentatively, D is TRBD1 (5 bases). CDR3 length: 12 amino acids. Trimming shortened V by 1 base and J by 8 bases, and 11 bases separated the two germline ends. CDR1 and CDR2 (germline): SQVTM, ANQGSEA. CDR3 DNA sequence: TGCAGCGTTGAAGGGGGGAATGAGGGCTACACCTTC. Amino acid sequence: CSVEGGNEGYTF.

V is TRBV4-3 and J is TRBJ1-1; 8 bases agree with TRBD1. V lost 1 base, J lost 5 bases, and 3 bases stayed unmatched. The CDR3 is 14 amino acids. Germline CDR1 and CDR2: LGHNA and YSLEER. Here the CDR3 DNA reads TGCGCCAGCAGCCAAGCGAACAGGGGGACTGAAGCTTTCTTT. Protein: CASSQANRGTEAFF.

This clonotype was detected ten times or more. The chain combines TRBV20-1 with TRBJ2-7; D may be TRBD1 (6 bases). The CDR3 length is 12 residues. The ends were cut back, 6 bases at V and 3 bases at J, with 12 bases in the middle. Germline CDR1 DFQATT, CDR2 SNEGSKA (reference sequence). The CDR3 loop reads CSAPTGYYEQYF. The CDR3 DNA reads as TGCAGTGCCCCGACAGGCTACTACGAGCAGTACTTC.

The chain recombines TRBV6-2 or TRBV6-3 with TRBJ1-1; 7 bases are shared with TRBD1. From germline, CDR1 is MNHEY and CDR2 SVGEGT. The CDR3 totals 14 residues. With 6 bases clipped from V and 4 bases from J, the junction kept 8 bases outside the gene matches. CDR3 in amino acids: CASSLNRGSTEAFF. DNA for the CDR3: TGTGCCAGCAGCCTCAACAGGGGATCCACTGAAGCTTTCTTT.

At least ten counts were recorded for this clonotype. V is TRBV20-1 and J is TRBJ1-1; D is unresolved. The CDR3 spans 11 residues. The V and J ends lost 2 bases and 3 bases respectively, with 4 bases between them. CDR1 and CDR2 (germline): DFQATT, SNEGSKA (reference sequence). CDR3: CSARRDTEAFF. The CDR3 DNA sequence: TGCAGTGCTAGAAGGGACACTGAAGCTTTCTTT.

This clonotype was seen more than once but under ten times. The chain recombines TRBV12-3 or TRBV12-4 with TRBJ1-3; D possibly corresponds to TRBD1 (6 bases). V was trimmed by 3 bases and J by 10 bases, leaving 10 bases between them. The CDR3 runs 12 residues. In nucleotides, the CDR3 is TGTGCCAGCAGTTTTGGCAGGGGAACCATATATTTT. This encodes CASSFGRGTIYF.

J is TRBJ2-7 and V is TRBV9, with 8 bases that match TRBD1. CDR1 and CDR2 from the germline V gene are SGDLS and YYNGEE. V dropped 1 base and J dropped 5; count of bases not matched to a gene: 8. The CDR3 length is 15 residues. CDR3 loop: CASSVWRTGRHEQYF. CDR3 in DNA: TGTGCCAGCAGCGTATGGAGGACAGGGCGCCACGAGCAGTACTTC.

The table lists this clonotype with many counts. The V and J genes are TRBV7-9 and TRBJ2-6; TRBD1 or TRBD2 may be the D gene (6 bases each). CDR1 is SEHNR and CDR2 is FQNEAQ in the germline V gene (reference sequence). V was trimmed by 7 bases and J by 0 bases, leaving 13 bases between them. This CDR3 is built from 16 residues. In DNA, the CDR3 is TGTGCCAGCACCTTGGAGGGGGTCTCTGGGGCCAACGTCCTGACTTTC. Its translation is CASTLEGVSGANVLTF.